The 28 T cell receptor beta chains reported below all come from one sample, sequenced in a study of monozygotic twins with inflammatory bowel disease (dated by TCRdb to about 2019). The library was generated by 5' RACE. Sequenced using an Illumina HiSeq 2500. The reads were reprocessed in TCRdb, with one entry per CDR3 protein sequence and no accompanying DNA. The sample's table covers over 150,000 distinct CDR3 sequences. The ten biggest clones cover 2% to 3% of the sample. Sequencing was done on a sample of blood. The receptor source for this set is a human donor with ulcerative colitis or Crohn's disease, or a healthy co-twin of an affected twin (not recorded which).

This rearrangement joins TRBV7-8 to TRBJ1-2; TCRdb indicates TRBD1, and absent DNA this call remains unverified. This CDR3 is built from 14 residues. CDR1 and CDR2 from the germline V gene are SGHVS and FQNEAQ. This CDR3 reads CASSLEGTAYGYTF.

V usage is TRBV20-1 and J usage is TRBJ1-2. The CDR3 contains 14 residues. Germline V gives CDR1 DFQATT, CDR2 SNEGSKA (reference sequence). The CDR3 here is CSAQTGASNYGYTF.

This chain links TRBV5-1 with TRBJ1-2. The CDR3 length is 14 residues. Germline V lookup: CDR1 SGHRS, CDR2 YFSETQ. The CDR3 sequence is CASSLALTTYGYTF.

The chain recombines TRBV4-3 with TRBJ2-1; the D call of TRBD2 rests on TCRdb alone, since no DNA is present to check it. The CDR3 length is 17 residues. Germline CDR1 is LGHNA and CDR2 is YSLEER. CDR3 sequence: CASSQDGLAETYNEQFF.

V and J are TRBV12-3 or TRBV12-4 and TRBJ1-2; without DNA, the TCRdb call of TRBD1 cannot be checked. The length of the CDR3 is 13 residues. The CDR3: CASSFTGNYGYTF.

V gene TRBV6-6 combines with J gene TRBJ1-3. The CDR3 loop spans 13 amino acids. Germline assignment: CDR1 MNHNY and CDR2 SVGAGI (reference sequence). This CDR3 reads CASGETSGNTIYF.

The rearrangement joins TRBV29-1 to TRBJ1-1; the TCRdb call, TRBD1, lacks DNA for checking. The germline gives CDR1 SQVTM, CDR2 ANQGSEA. This CDR3 contains 15 residues. The CDR3 spells CSVAPGWGMNTEAFF.

V gene TRBV5-1 combines with J gene TRBJ2-3; TCRdb indicates TRBD1, and absent DNA this call remains unverified. The CDR3 is 16 amino acids. CDR1 SGHRS and CDR2 YFSETQ come from the germline V gene. CDR3 region: CASSSGEGPVTDTQYF.

This rearrangement joins TRBV20-1 to TRBJ2-3; TCRdb designates TRBD2, a call that cannot be tested without DNA. This CDR3 comprises 15 residues. Germline CDR1 DFQATT, CDR2 SNEGSKA (reference sequence). The CDR3 spells CSARLLARATDTQYF.

The chain joins TRBV2 to TRBJ2-2. The CDR3 covers 15 residues. CDR1 and CDR2 from the germline V gene are SNHLY and FYNNEI. The CDR3 here is CASRNGPSRTGELFF.

This CDR3 reads CSARLAGPNTGELFF. The chain recombines TRBV20-1 with TRBJ2-2; the TCRdb D gene call, TRBD2, has no DNA to confirm it. The CDR3 sequence is 15 residues long. Germline CDR1 reads DFQATT; CDR2 reads SNEGSKA (reference sequence).

The V and J genes are TRBV7-3 and TRBJ2-7; TCRdb's D call, TRBD1, is unchecked because there is no DNA. The CDR3 loop spans 14 amino acids. Germline loops: CDR1 SGHTA, CDR2 FQGTGA. CDR3 loop: CASSLTGGAYEQYF.

This chain links TRBV5-1 with TRBJ2-5; as DNA is missing, the TRBD2 call by TCRdb cannot be tested. This CDR3 contains 14 residues. Per the germline V gene, CDR1 is SGHRS and CDR2 is YFSETQ. The chain's CDR3 is CASNRGRGEQTQYF.

The chain carries TRBV5-6 and TRBJ2-5; there is no DNA to check the TCRdb D call of TRBD2. Germline V gene sequence: CDR1 SGHDT, CDR2 YYEEEE. The CDR3 totals 15 residues. CDR3 sequence: CASSFPTSGKETQYF.

The chain uses TRBV9 and TRBJ2-3; the TCRdb D gene call, TRBD1, has no DNA to confirm it. Germline V lookup: CDR1 SGDLS, CDR2 YYNGEE. The CDR3 contains 15 residues. This CDR3 reads CASSTRDRGTDTQYF.

The V gene is TRBV3-1, the J gene TRBJ2-7. In germline, CDR1 is LGHDT, CDR2 YNNKEL (reference sequence). CDR3 size: 14 residues. Here the CDR3 reads CASSSQHSSYEQYF.

V gene TRBV29-1 combines with J gene TRBJ2-5; no DNA is available, so the TRBD2 call from TCRdb remains unchecked. In germline, CDR1 is SQVTM, CDR2 ANQGSEA. The CDR3 contains 15 residues. The CDR3 loop is CSVGGGLAGGETQYF.

The gene calls are TRBV4-1 and TRBJ1-1. The V gene's germline CDR1 is MGHRA and CDR2 YSYEKL. The CDR3 runs 16 residues. The CDR3 is CASSQDFGLVSTEAFF.

J is TRBJ1-3 and V is TRBV2. The CDR3 covers 13 residues. CDR1 and CDR2 (germline): SNHLY, FYNNEI. CDR3 sequence: CASRGNSGNTIYF.

The CDR3 loop is CASSFLTRVSGPYEQYF. The chain links TRBV27 to TRBJ2-7; the TCRdb D gene call, TRBD2, has no DNA to confirm it. Germline V CDR1 and CDR2: MNHEY, SMNVEV (reference sequence). This CDR3 contains 17 residues.

The rearrangement uses TRBV4-1 and TRBJ1-2. CDR1 is MGHRA, CDR2 YSYEKL, per germline. The CDR3 loop spans 14 amino acids. The CDR3: CASSQGRTNYGYTF.

The chain employs TRBV5-1 and TRBJ2-1. Germline assignment: CDR1 SGHRS and CDR2 YFSETQ. This CDR3 contains 14 residues. The CDR3 sequence is CASSPIDLRGEQFF.

This CDR3 is CAIRGQGLAYEQYF. The genes are TRBV10-3 and TRBJ2-7; TCRdb's D gene call, TRBD1, goes unchecked for lack of DNA. The CDR3 has 14 amino acids. Per germline, CDR1 ENHRY and CDR2 SYGVKD.

The V call is TRBV9, the J call TRBJ2-5; no DNA is available, so the TRBD1 call from TCRdb remains unchecked. This CDR3 comprises 13 residues. Germline CDR1 SGDLS, CDR2 YYNGEE. CDR3 protein: CASSPLSEETQYF.

The V call is TRBV27, the J call TRBJ1-5. Germline V gene data show CDR1 as MNHEY and CDR2 as SMNVEV (reference sequence). This CDR3 is built from 12 residues. This CDR3 is CASREGYQPQHF.

The chain recombines TRBV7-2 with TRBJ2-7; TCRdb's D call of TRBD1 is untestable without DNA. Germline V gene sequence: CDR1 SGHTA, CDR2 FQGNSA. This CDR3 is 16 amino acids long. CDR3: CASSLAARGGSYEQYF.

This rearrangement joins TRBV29-1 to TRBJ1-2; TCRdb picks TRBD1, but there is no DNA to check that call. The CDR3 loop spans 14 amino acids. The germline V gene has CDR1 SQVTM and CDR2 ANQGSEA. CDR3 loop: CSVDPRQSNYGYPF.

The rearrangement joins TRBV10-3 to TRBJ2-1; as DNA is missing, the TRBD1 call by TCRdb cannot be tested. The CDR3 spans 16 residues. The germline V gene encodes CDR1 ENHRY and CDR2 SYGVKD. The CDR3 is CAISPGRDRGHNEQFF.